This T cell receptor beta chain was sequenced for a study of T-cell memory formation after mild COVID-19. A single record per CDR3 protein comes from TCRdb applying MiXCR to the 5' RACE reads. The table shows around 430,000 distinct CDR3 sequences, with about 17% occurring only once. As concerns this clonotype: What it recognizes is unknown.

Overall study results and limits: Clones contracting day 15 to 85 were balanced CD4/CD8; later expanders leaned CD4+.

Germline CDR1 and CDR2: WSHSY and SAAADI. The CDR3 has 13 amino acids. Trimming cost V 0 bases and J 5 bases, with 7 bases left between them. The specimen sequenced was PBMCs or a T cell subset sorted from them (not recorded which). The rearrangement links TRBV10-2 to TRBJ1-2; no firm D call. The receptor comes from a man younger than 30 who had mild COVID-19 (a few samples of this study predate the infection). Cell type and time point are not known. CDR3 coding DNA: TGCGCCAGCAGTGAGTCGAGTGGGTATGGCTACACCTTC. Translation gives CASSESSGYGYTF.